Presented here are 7 T cell receptor beta chains from one specimen sequenced in a study of blood T cells in healthy people across ages. It was with a sample-barcoded 5' primer and a J-beta primer mix that a second PCR of roughly 7 to 12 cycles was run. In TCRdb, the 5' RACE reads were re-called with MiXCR into one record per CDR3 protein. The table has 750,000 or so distinct CDR3 sequences, 20% to 30% seen once; the top ten hold 9.4%. Another study also made use of these data, one on T cells of mothers and their children.

Sequencing was carried out using blood. The source of these receptors is a boy under 18 in good health.

This clonotype has just a few counts. The chain uses TRBV29-1 and TRBJ1-1; no clear D gene. Germline V gene sequence: CDR1 SQVTM, CDR2 ANQGSEA. The CDR3 runs 13 residues. Deletions cut 3 bases from V and 1 base from J, with 9 bases between. The CDR3 DNA reads as TGCAGCGTTGAGCGGAAACAGAACACTGAAGCTTTCTTT. Translating gives CSVERKQNTEAFF.

This clonotype was detected many times. The chain uses TRBV28 and TRBJ2-5; either TRBD1 or TRBD2 may supply D (5 bases each). CDR3 length: 14 amino acids. In germline, CDR1 is MDHEN, CDR2 SYDVKM. The V gene lost 0 bases and the J gene lost 1 base, with 6 bases spanning the gap. The CDR3 nucleotides are TGTGCCAGCAGTTTATGGGGGGTCCAAGAGACCCAGTACTTC. Translated, it gives CASSLWGVQETQYF.

This chain links TRBV24-1 with TRBJ2-2, with D hard to call. V was pared by 0 bases and J by 7 bases, with 11 bases between. Germline CDR1 is KGHDR and CDR2 is SFDVKD. CDR3 size: 15 residues. The CDR3 here is CATSDLRVSHGELFF. CDR3 nucleotide sequence: TGTGCCACCAGTGATTTGCGAGTCTCACACGGGGAGCTGTTTTTT.

This clonotype has more than one count but fewer than ten. This sequence joins TRBV15 and TRBJ2-3; TRBD2 matches at 15 bases. Germline CDR1 is LNHNV and CDR2 is YYDKDF (reference sequence). The V segment lost 1 base and the J segment 5 bases; nucleotides outside the gene matches: 13. The CDR3 has 20 amino acids. CDR3 coding DNA: TGTGCCACCAGCAGAGGAGGCTGGGGGACTAGCGGGGGGCGGGGAGATACGCAGTATTTT. This translates into CATSRGGWGTSGGRGDTQYF. The complete variable domain, with remaining parts taken from reference TRBV15 and TRBJ2-3, reads DAMVIQNPRYQVTQFGKPVTLSCSQTLNHNVMYWYQQKSSQAPKLLFHYYDKDFNNEADTPDNFQSRRPNTSFCFLDIRSPGLGDTAMYLCATSRGGWGTSGGRGDTQYFGPGTRLTVL.

V gene TRBV2 combines with J gene TRBJ1-2, with D unresolved. The V end lost 8 bases, the J end lost 8 bases, and 6 bases lay between the germline ends. Germline-derived CDR1 and CDR2 are SNHLY and FYNNEI. The CDR3 covers 9 residues. The DNA of the CDR3 is TGTGCCAGCCGATTGGGCTACACCTTC. Its translation: CASRLGYTF.

The genes are TRBV9 and TRBJ2-7, with 12 bases matching TRBD2. J was trimmed by 4 bases and V by 4 bases; bases with no gene match: 9. Germline CDR1 SGDLS, CDR2 YYNGEE. This CDR3 has 16 amino acids. The CDR3 region is CASSPKTSGSSYEQYF. Here the CDR3 DNA reads TGTGCCAGCAGCCCGAAGACTAGCGGGAGTTCTTACGAGCAGTACTTC.

The chain couples TRBV11-2 to TRBJ2-5; 9 positions match TRBD1. The J call may be faulty, since TRBJ2-1 better matches the DNA end. The length of the CDR3 is 14 residues. The germline V gene has CDR1 SGHAT and CDR2 FQNNGV. CDR3 loop: CASSSWDRDYEQFF. CDR3 sequence (DNA): TGTGCCAGCAGCTCGTGGGACAGGGACTATGAGCAGTTCTTC.